The 16 T cell receptor beta chains presented below share a single source sample, sequenced in a study of cytomegalovirus exposure and HLA in healthy donors. Both 60 Vbeta primers and 13 Jbeta primers went into the PCR. Profiling relied on immunoSEQ multiplex PCR, and the TCRdb table lists in-frame clones only, not all of them. The table records about 120,000 clones, roughly 66% of them present only once. Source material: PBMCs. The receptors were gathered from a man between 18 and 35 years old in good health and CMV-seronegative.

The J gene is TRBJ2-2, the V gene TRBV2, with 10 bases aligning to TRBD2. The V segment lost 6 bases and the J segment 2 bases; nucleotides outside the gene matches: 15. Germline values: CDR1 SNHLY, CDR2 FYNNEI. The CDR3 is 19 amino acids. CDR3 loop: CASRVPSGGSIINTGELFF. CDR3 sequence (DNA): TGTGCCAGCAGGGTGCCTAGCGGGGGTTCGATAATAAACACCGGGGAGCTGTTTTTT.

This clone was seen a few times. In DNA form, the CDR3 reads TGTGCCTGGAAGACAGTTTCCTACGAGCAGTACTTC. Its protein is CAWKTVSYEQYF. The J gene is TRBJ2-7, the V gene TRBV30; weak D call: TRBD1 (5 bases). The germline CDR1 and CDR2 sequences are GTSNPN and SVGIG (reference sequence). The length of the CDR3 is 12 residues. The germline V and J ends were trimmed by 4 bases and 1 base, with 8 bases remaining between them.

The rearrangement links TRBV5-4 to TRBJ2-7; 9 bases line up with TRBD1. The CDR3 has 15 amino acids. CDR1 and CDR2 from the germline V gene are SGHNT and YYREEE (reference sequence). With 3 bases clipped from V and 1 base from J, the junction kept 5 bases outside the gene matches. The CDR3 sequence: CASSSPGTGSYEQYF. DNA for the CDR3: TGTGCCAGCAGCTCACCCGGGACAGGGTCCTACGAGCAGTACTTC.

The chain couples TRBV28 to TRBJ2-5, with TRBD2 matching over 12 bases. This CDR3 comprises 16 residues. Germline trimming cut 5 bases from V and 5 bases from J; bases unmatched to any gene: 9. Germline CDR1 is MDHEN and CDR2 is SYDVKM. CDR3 sequence reads: CASSRPTSGRWETQYF. The CDR3 region has the DNA TGTGCCAGCAGTCGACCGACTAGCGGGAGATGGGAGACCCAGTACTTC.

This clone has a handful of counts. The chain couples TRBV15 to TRBJ2-7, with TRBD2 identical over 7 bases. The germline V gene has CDR1 LNHNV and CDR2 YYDKDF (reference sequence). V lost 3 bases and J lost 7; bases outside the gene matches: 12. The CDR3 length is 15 residues. The CDR3 is CATSRILAGVWEQYF. The CDR3 DNA is TGTGCCACCAGCAGGATTTTGGCGGGAGTGTGGGAGCAGTACTTC.

The V gene is TRBV19, the J gene TRBJ2-7, with D perhaps TRBD1 (5 bases). The germline V gene has CDR1 LNHDA and CDR2 SQIVND (reference sequence). V was clipped by 3 bases and J by 1 base, with 13 bases between them. This CDR3 region has 15 residues. The CDR3 loop is CASSIFGDRSYEQYF. The CDR3 nucleotides are TGTGCCAGTAGTATTTTCGGTGACAGATCCTACGAGCAGTACTTC.

DNA of the CDR3: TGTGCCAGCAGCCCTAAAGGGGGTTACGAGCAGTACTTC. Translating it yields CASSPKGGYEQYF. The chain has TRBV5-4 and TRBJ2-5; D possibly corresponds to TRBD1 (6 bases). Near its end, the DNA agrees better with TRBJ2-7, so the J call may be wrong. Germline V CDR1 and CDR2: SGHNT, YYREEE (reference sequence). The CDR3 runs to 13 residues.

The genes are TRBV7-3 and TRBJ2-3; D gene ambiguous. The CDR3 loop spans 15 amino acids. Germline-derived CDR1 and CDR2 are SGHTA and FQGTGA. V gave up 0 bases and J gave up 0 bases, with 7 bases separating them. The CDR3 loop is CASSLTSQSTDTQYF. In DNA form, the CDR3 reads TGTGCCAGCAGCTTAACGTCCCAGAGCACAGATACGCAGTATTTT.

The genes are TRBV7-2 and TRBJ1-4, with 7 bases that match TRBD1. The CDR3 totals 16 residues. Per germline, CDR1 SGHTA and CDR2 FQGNSA. Unmatched junction bases numbered 6, after V lost 5 bases and J lost 0 bases. The CDR3 here is CASSPGTVATNEKLFF. CDR3 DNA sequence: TGTGCCAGCAGCCCCGGGACAGTTGCAACTAATGAAAAACTGTTTTTT. The entire variable domain, with the rest obtained from reference TRBV7-2 and TRBJ1-4, is as follows: GAGVSQSPSNKVTEKGKDVELRCDPISGHTALYWYRQSLGQGLEFLIYFQGNSAPDKSGLPSDRFSAERTGGSVSTLTIQRTQQEDSAVYLCASSPGTVATNEKLFFGSGTQLSVL.

In this sample, this clone turned up a few times. V gene TRBV6-6 combines with J gene TRBJ1-1; D is uncertain. Germline V gene lookup returns CDR1 MNHNY and CDR2 SVGAGI (reference sequence). This CDR3 is built from 14 residues. With 2 bases removed from V and 6 bases from J, the gap between germline ends came to 13 bases. The CDR3 reads CASSYGSGFSEAFF. The CDR3 region has the DNA TGTGCCAGCAGTTACGGTAGCGGGTTCTCTGAAGCTTTCTTT.

This clone appeared a few times. V gene TRBV5-4 combines with J gene TRBJ1-2, with 7 bases identical to TRBD1. The CDR3 has 15 amino acids. V lost 0 bases, J lost 4 bases, and 6 bases stayed unmatched. In germline, CDR1 is SGHNT, CDR2 YYREEE (reference sequence). CDR3 protein: CASSLAVTGAYGYTF. CDR3 coding DNA: TGTGCCAGCAGCTTGGCCGTCACAGGGGCCTATGGCTACACCTTC.

The chain uses TRBV7-6 and TRBJ2-5; D is uncertain. The J call may be in error: the DNA end matches TRBJ2-7 better. Germline loops: CDR1 SGHVS, CDR2 FNYEAQ. This CDR3 has 15 amino acids. Here the CDR3 DNA reads TGTGCCAGCAGCTTAGAAGCCTCTTTAAACTACGAGCAGTACTTC. Amino acid sequence: CASSLEASLNYEQYF.

The chain couples TRBV28 to TRBJ1-5; TRBD1 might be the D (5 bases). V lost 6 bases to trimming and J lost 3 bases, with 9 bases between them. The CDR3 is 13 residues long. Germline V gives CDR1 MDHEN, CDR2 SYDVKM. CDR3 in DNA: TGTGCCAGCAGAGACAGCGTCAATCAGCCCCAGCATTTT. Protein product: CASRDSVNQPQHF.

This clone was picked up a small number of times. This chain joins TRBV10-3 and TRBJ1-1; D not certain. The germline V gene encodes CDR1 ENHRY and CDR2 SYGVKD. V shed 6 bases and J shed 5 bases, with 10 bases lying between them. This CDR3 has 12 residues. This CDR3 reads CAIRPRDTEAFF. The CDR3 DNA follows: TGTGCCATCAGGCCCCGGGATACTGAAGCTTTCTTT.

In regard to this clone: An end of the junction differs from the germline gene, which may be a read error. The V call is TRBV29-1, the J call TRBJ2-7, with 8 nucleotides matching TRBD2. This CDR3 has 14 residues. Per germline, CDR1 SQVTM and CDR2 ANQGSEA. The CDR3 here is CSVSAGLASCEQYF. As DNA, the CDR3 is TGCAGCGTGAGCGCTGGACTAGCCTCCTGCGAGCAGTACTTC.

V is TRBV30 and J is TRBJ1-2, with 7 bases matching TRBD1. After removal of 6 bases from V and 0 bases from J, the junction contained 7 bases not matched to a gene. Per the germline V gene, CDR1 is GTSNPN and CDR2 is SVGIG (reference sequence). The CDR3 spans 14 residues. CDR3 nucleotide sequence: TGTGCCTGCCCGCAGGGGGGTGCTAACTATGGCTACACCTTC. Translated: CACPQGGANYGYTF.